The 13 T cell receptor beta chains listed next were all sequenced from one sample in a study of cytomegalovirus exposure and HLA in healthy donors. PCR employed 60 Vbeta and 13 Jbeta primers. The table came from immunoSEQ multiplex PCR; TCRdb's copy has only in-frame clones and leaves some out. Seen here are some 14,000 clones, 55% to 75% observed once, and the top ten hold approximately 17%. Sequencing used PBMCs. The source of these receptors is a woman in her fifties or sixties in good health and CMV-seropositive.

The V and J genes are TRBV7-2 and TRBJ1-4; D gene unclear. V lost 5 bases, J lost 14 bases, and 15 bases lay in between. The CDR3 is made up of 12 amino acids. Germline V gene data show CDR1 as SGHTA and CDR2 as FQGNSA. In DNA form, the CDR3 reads TGTGCCAGCAGCCTTTCCAACAAACGCCTGTTTTTT. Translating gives CASSLSNKRLFF.

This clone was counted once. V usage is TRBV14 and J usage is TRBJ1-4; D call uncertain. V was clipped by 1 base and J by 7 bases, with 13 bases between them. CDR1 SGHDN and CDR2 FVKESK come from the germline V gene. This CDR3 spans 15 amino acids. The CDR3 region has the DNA TGTGCCAGCAGCCAAGTGGGCAGCCGAATTGAAAAACTGTTTTTT. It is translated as CASSQVGSRIEKLFF. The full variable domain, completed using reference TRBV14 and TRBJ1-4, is EAGVTQFPSHSVIEKGQTVTLRCDPISGHDNLYWYRRVMGKEIKFLLHFVKESKQDESGMPNNRFLAERTGGTYSTLKVQPAELEDSGVYFCASSQVGSRIEKLFFGSGTQLSVL.

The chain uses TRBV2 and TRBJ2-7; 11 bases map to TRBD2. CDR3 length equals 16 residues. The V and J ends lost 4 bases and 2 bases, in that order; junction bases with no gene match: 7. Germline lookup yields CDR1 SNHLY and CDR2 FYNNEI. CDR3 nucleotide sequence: TGTGCCAGCAGTGGACAGGGACTAGCGGTCCCCTACGAGCAGTACTTC. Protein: CASSGQGLAVPYEQYF.

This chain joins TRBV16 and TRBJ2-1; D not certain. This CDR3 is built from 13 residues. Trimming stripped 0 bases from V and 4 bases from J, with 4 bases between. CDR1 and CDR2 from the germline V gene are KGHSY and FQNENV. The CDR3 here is CASSQSHYNEQFF. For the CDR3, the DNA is TGTGCCAGCAGCCAATCCCATTACAATGAGCAGTTCTTC. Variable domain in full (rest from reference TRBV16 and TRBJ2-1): GEEVAQTPKHLVRGEGQKAKLYCAPIKGHSYVFWYQQVLKNEFKFLISFQNENVFDETGMPKERFSAKCLPNSPCSLEIQATKLEDSAVYFCASSQSHYNEQFFGPGTRLTVL.

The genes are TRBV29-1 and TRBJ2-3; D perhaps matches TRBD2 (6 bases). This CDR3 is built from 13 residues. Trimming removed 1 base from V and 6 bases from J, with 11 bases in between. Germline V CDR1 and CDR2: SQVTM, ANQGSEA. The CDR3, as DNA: TGCAGCGTTGAAGGTGAGGAGGGCGATACGCAGTATTTT. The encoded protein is CSVEGEEGDTQYF.

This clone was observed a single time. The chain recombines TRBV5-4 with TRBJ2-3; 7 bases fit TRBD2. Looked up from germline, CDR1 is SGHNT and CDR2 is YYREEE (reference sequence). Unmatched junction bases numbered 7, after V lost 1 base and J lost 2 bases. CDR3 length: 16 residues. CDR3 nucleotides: TGTGCCAGCAGCTTGAAGCGGGACTTAATCACAGATACGCAGTATTTT. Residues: CASSLKRDLITDTQYF. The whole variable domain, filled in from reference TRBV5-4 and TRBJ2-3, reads ETGVTQSPTHLIKTRGQQVTLRCSSQSGHNTVSWYQQALGQGPQFIFQYYREEENGRGNFPPRFSGLQFPNYSSELNVNALELDDSALYLCASSLKRDLITDTQYFGPGTRLTVL.

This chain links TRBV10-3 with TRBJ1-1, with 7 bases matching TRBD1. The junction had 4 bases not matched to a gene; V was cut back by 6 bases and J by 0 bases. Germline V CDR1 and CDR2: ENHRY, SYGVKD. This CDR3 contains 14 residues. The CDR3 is CAIRPGGVNTEAFF. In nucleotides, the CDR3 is TGTGCCATCAGACCAGGGGGTGTGAACACTGAAGCTTTCTTT.

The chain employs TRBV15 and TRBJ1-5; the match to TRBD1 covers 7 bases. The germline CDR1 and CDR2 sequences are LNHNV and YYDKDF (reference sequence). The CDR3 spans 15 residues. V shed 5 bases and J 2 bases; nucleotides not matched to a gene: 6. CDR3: CATSPQGEGNQPQHF. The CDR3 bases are TGTGCCACCAGCCCTCAGGGGGAGGGCAATCAGCCCCAGCATTTT.

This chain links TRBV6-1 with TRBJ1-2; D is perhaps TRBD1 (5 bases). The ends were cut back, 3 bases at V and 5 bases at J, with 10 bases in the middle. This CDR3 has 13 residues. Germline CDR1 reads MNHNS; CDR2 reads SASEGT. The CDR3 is CASSDGGWYGYTF. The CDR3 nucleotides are TGTGCCAGCAGTGACGGGGGTTGGTATGGCTACACCTTC.

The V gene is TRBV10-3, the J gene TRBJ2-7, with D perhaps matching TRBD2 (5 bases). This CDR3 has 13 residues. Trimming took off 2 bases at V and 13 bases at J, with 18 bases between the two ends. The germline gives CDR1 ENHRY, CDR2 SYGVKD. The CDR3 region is CAISEGGGPRPYF. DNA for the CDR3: TGTGCCATCAGTGAGGGAGGAGGCCCACGGCCCTACTTC.

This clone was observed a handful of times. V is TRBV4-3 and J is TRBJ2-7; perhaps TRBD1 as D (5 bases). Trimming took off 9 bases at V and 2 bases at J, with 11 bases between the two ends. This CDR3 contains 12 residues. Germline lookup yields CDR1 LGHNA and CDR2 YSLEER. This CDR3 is CASLWGAYEQYF. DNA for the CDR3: TGCGCCAGTCTGTGGGGCGCCTACGAGCAGTACTTC.

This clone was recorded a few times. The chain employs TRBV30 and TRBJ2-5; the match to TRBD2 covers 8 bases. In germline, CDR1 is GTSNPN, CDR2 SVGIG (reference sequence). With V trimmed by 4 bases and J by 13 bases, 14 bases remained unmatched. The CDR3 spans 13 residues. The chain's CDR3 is CAWNPPGLGVRYF. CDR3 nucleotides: TGTGCCTGGAACCCGCCGGGACTAGGGGTGCGGTACTTC.

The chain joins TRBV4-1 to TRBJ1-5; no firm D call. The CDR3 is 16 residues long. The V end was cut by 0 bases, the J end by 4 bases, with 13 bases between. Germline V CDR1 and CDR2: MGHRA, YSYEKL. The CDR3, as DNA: TGCGCCAGCAGCCAAGAGTCTCAGGCTCGGAATCAGCCCCAGCATTTT. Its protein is CASSQESQARNQPQHF.